The 25 T cell receptor beta chains listed next were all sequenced from one sample in a study of OX40 agonist ivuxolimab in advanced cancers. Here immunoSEQ multiplex PCR was the method, and the copy in TCRdb shows in-frame clones only, minus some. This sample yields about 98,000 clones, of which 87% are seen a single time; approximately 0.5% belongs to the top ten. This sample comprised CD4+ or CD8+ T cells sorted from blood, obtained in a trial of the OX40 agonist ivuxolimab. The receptors originated from an adult with an advanced solid tumor such as melanoma, head and neck, liver or kidney cancer.

This clone was counted at least ten times. The chain has TRBV27 and TRBJ1-5; D gene ambiguous. The length of the CDR3 is 13 residues. V lost 3 bases and J lost 5, with 8 bases in between. Germline loops: CDR1 MNHEY, CDR2 SMNVEV (reference sequence). CDR3 sequence (DNA): TGTGCCAGCAGTTTGCGGTTTGATCAGCCCCAGCATTTT. Protein: CASSLRFDQPQHF.

The V and J genes are TRBV5-8 and TRBJ1-5; the D gene is possibly TRBD1 (5 bases). V lost 4 bases and J 7 bases, leaving 15 bases between the germline ends. Germline loops: CDR1 SGHTS, CDR2 YDEGEE. This CDR3 is 14 amino acids long. CDR3 bases: TGTGCCAGCAGCCCGCGGGGGGGGGACCAGCCCCAGCATTTT. This sequence encodes CASSPRGGDQPQHF. The full variable domain, in which reference TRBV5-8 and TRBJ1-5 provide the parts outside the CDR3, is EAGVTQSPTHLIKTRGQQATLRCSPISGHTSVYWYQQALGLGLQFLLWYDEGEERNRGNFPPRFSGRQFPNYSSELNVNALELEDSALYLCASSPRGGDQPQHFGDGTRLSIL.

The V gene is TRBV27, the J gene TRBJ1-1; 7 bases fit TRBD1. The V segment lost 7 bases and the J segment 4 bases; nucleotides outside the gene matches: 6. CDR1 MNHEY and CDR2 SMNVEV come from the germline V gene (reference sequence). This CDR3 contains 13 residues. CDR3 DNA: TGTGCCAGCAAAGAGACAGGGCCCACTGAAGCTTTCTTT. Protein product: CASKETGPTEAFF.

This clone was seen once. The chain uses TRBV5-6 and TRBJ1-1; maybe TRBD1 (5 bases). CDR3 length: 14 amino acids. Per germline, CDR1 SGHDT and CDR2 YYEEEE. V was cut by 6 bases and J by 5 bases, with 17 bases left in between. Here the CDR3 reads CASKITRDRTEAFF. Here the CDR3 DNA reads TGTGCCAGCAAGATAACCAGGGATCGGACTGAAGCTTTCTTT.

The chain employs TRBV15 and TRBJ1-1; the D gene is possibly TRBD1 (5 bases). From germline, CDR1 is LNHNV and CDR2 YYDKDF (reference sequence). The ends were cut back, 2 bases at V and 4 bases at J, with 11 bases in the middle. This CDR3 is built from 14 residues. The CDR3 sequence is CATSRRQQLTEAFF. CDR3 coding DNA: TGTGCCACCAGCAGAAGACAGCAACTCACTGAAGCTTTCTTT.

The rearrangement joins TRBV5-1 to TRBJ2-7, with 9 bases identical to TRBD1. Germline-derived CDR1 and CDR2 are SGHRS and YFSETQ. The CDR3 contains 15 residues. With 4 bases clipped from V and 6 bases from J, the junction kept 11 bases outside the gene matches. CDR3 sequence: CASSPPAGTGIEQYF. CDR3 coding DNA: TGCGCCAGCAGCCCCCCCGCCGGGACAGGGATCGAGCAGTACTTC.

This sequence joins TRBV7-8 and TRBJ2-2; a weak D match, TRBD2 (6 bases). The CDR3 covers 20 residues. V shed 1 base and J shed 5 bases, with 26 bases lying between them. Germline V gives CDR1 SGHVS, CDR2 FQNEAQ. The CDR3 is CASSLGSLVGPPRGTGELFF. The CDR3 DNA sequence: TGTGCCAGCAGCTTAGGGAGTCTAGTGGGTCCGCCCCGGGGGACCGGGGAGCTGTTTTTT.

This chain joins TRBV7-9 and TRBJ2-2; no clear D gene. This CDR3 contains 12 residues. The germline CDR1 and CDR2 sequences are SEHNR and FQNEAQ (reference sequence). V lost 3 bases to trimming and J lost 8 bases, with 7 bases between them. CDR3 sequence: CASSFFEGELFF. CDR3 nucleotides: TGTGCCAGCAGCTTCTTCGAGGGGGAGCTGTTTTTT.

CDR3 loop: CASSLNRDSIGYTF. In DNA form, the CDR3 reads TGTGCCAGCAGCCTTAACCGGGACTCTATTGGCTACACCTTC. The chain uses TRBV7-2 and TRBJ1-2; D might be TRBD1 (5 bases). V dropped 5 bases and J dropped 7 bases, with 17 bases sitting between them. The V gene's germline CDR1 is SGHTA and CDR2 FQGNSA. This CDR3 spans 14 amino acids.

This clone appeared a few times. The chain is built from TRBV18 and TRBJ2-7, with D perhaps TRBD1 or TRBD2 (5 bases each). This CDR3 is built from 12 residues. CDR1 is KGHSH, CDR2 LQKENI, per germline. Deletions cut 3 bases from V and 6 bases from J, with 9 bases between. Written as DNA, the CDR3 is TGTGCCAGCTCACCCGGGGCTGCCGAGCAGTACTTC. It is translated as CASSPGAAEQYF.

The J gene is TRBJ2-7, the V gene TRBV29-1, with TRBD2 matching over 11 bases. The germline V gene encodes CDR1 SQVTM and CDR2 ANQGSEA. This CDR3 comprises 14 residues. With 5 bases clipped from V and 6 bases from J, the junction kept 9 bases outside the gene matches. The CDR3 bases are TGCAGCGTTACGCTAGCGGGGGGATCTCTCGAGCAGTACTTC. It encodes CSVTLAGGSLEQYF.

The chain uses TRBV28 and TRBJ2-7; D may match TRBD1 or TRBD2 (5 bases each). Trimming cost V 6 bases and J 5 bases, with 20 bases left between them. This CDR3 comprises 15 residues. Looked up from germline, CDR1 is MDHEN and CDR2 is SYDVKM. CDR3 sequence reads: CASRFGGRRSDEQYF. CDR3 DNA sequence: TGTGCCAGCAGATTTGGGGGACGTAGGTCGGACGAGCAGTACTTC.

The chain is built from TRBV28 and TRBJ1-2, with D perhaps TRBD1 (6 bases). This CDR3 is 14 amino acids long. Trimming removed 5 bases at V and 4 bases at J, with 14 bases between. Germline CDR1 and CDR2: MDHEN and SYDVKM. The CDR3 sequence is CASSRPGVSYGYTF. The CDR3 nucleotides are TGTGCCAGCAGTAGACCAGGGGTCTCCTATGGCTACACCTTC.

V and J are TRBV5-5 and TRBJ1-1; no firm D call. CDR1 SGHKS and CDR2 YYEKEE come from the germline V gene (reference sequence). V shed 3 bases and J shed 2 bases, with 8 bases lying between them. The CDR3 length is 13 residues. CDR3 protein: CASSSWANTEAFF. CDR3 sequence (DNA): TGTGCCAGCAGCTCTTGGGCTAACACTGAAGCTTTCTTT.

The chain joins TRBV5-8 to TRBJ2-5, with TRBD2 matching 16 bases. Losses at the gene ends were 4 bases for V and 5 bases for J; bases not matched to a gene: 8. The CDR3 loop spans 17 amino acids. Germline CDR1 SGHTS, CDR2 YDEGEE. The DNA of the CDR3 is TGTGCCAGCAGCCCGGAGGGACTAGCGGGGGGGATGGAGACCCAGTACTTC. Translation: CASSPEGLAGGMETQYF.

The V and J genes are TRBV7-9 and TRBJ1-1; 7 bases align to TRBD1. Germline V gene sequence: CDR1 SEHNR, CDR2 FQNEAQ (reference sequence). The CDR3 has 16 residues. The J segment lost 0 bases and the V segment lost 3 bases, leaving 7 bases of the junction unmatched. CDR3 DNA sequence: TGTGCCAGCAGCTTCCCCAAGACAGGGTTGAACACTGAAGCTTTCTTT. This gives the protein CASSFPKTGLNTEAFF.

The chain couples TRBV10-3 to TRBJ2-2; 10 nucleotides agree with TRBD1. V lost 2 bases to trimming and J lost 0 bases; unmatched junction nucleotides: 0. There are 16 residues in the CDR3. Per the germline V gene, CDR1 is ENHRY and CDR2 is SYGVKD. The CDR3 reads CAISEGQGANTGELFF. CDR3 nucleotide sequence: TGTGCCATCAGTGAGGGACAGGGGGCGAACACCGGGGAGCTGTTTTTT.

CDR3 sequence: CASSDKGKGPEAFF. CDR3 coding DNA: TGTGCCAGCAGTGATAAGGGGAAGGGCCCTGAAGCTTTCTTT. V and J are TRBV2 and TRBJ1-1, with D perhaps matching TRBD1 (5 bases). V was cut by 3 bases and J by 6 bases, with 14 bases left in between. The V gene's germline CDR1 is SNHLY and CDR2 FYNNEI. CDR3 length equals 14 residues.

The chain combines TRBV2 with TRBJ2-4; 9 nucleotides agree with TRBD2. With 10 bases clipped from V and 8 bases from J, the junction kept 6 bases outside the gene matches. CDR3 length: 12 residues. Germline V gene lookup returns CDR1 SNHLY and CDR2 FYNNEI. DNA of the CDR3: TGTGCCACAGGACTAGCGAGGGACATTCAGTACTTC. This codes for CATGLARDIQYF.

V is TRBV5-1 and J is TRBJ2-2, with 10 bases fitting TRBD1. The CDR3 has 17 residues. Germline V gene lookup returns CDR1 SGHRS and CDR2 YFSETQ. The V segment lost 2 bases and the J segment 3 bases; nucleotides outside the gene matches: 7. The CDR3 is CASSLGAGTGDTGELFF. In DNA form, the CDR3 reads TGCGCCAGCAGCTTAGGAGCCGGGACAGGGGACACCGGGGAGCTGTTTTTT. The variable domain in full, completed from reference TRBV5-1 and TRBJ2-2, reads KAGVTQTPRYLIKTRGQQVTLSCSPISGHRSVSWYQQTPGQGLQFLFEYFSETQRNKGNFPGRFSGRQFSNSRSEMNVSTLELGDSALYLCASSLGAGTGDTGELFFGEGSRLTVL.

This chain connects TRBV18 to TRBJ2-3; TRBD2 agrees at 10 bases. V dropped 8 bases and J dropped 6; count of bases not matched to a gene: 11. The CDR3 is made up of 15 amino acids. Germline V gene sequence: CDR1 KGHSH, CDR2 LQKENI. The CDR3, as DNA: TGTGCCAGCCCCGAAGCGGGGGGGCCGATCGATACGCAGTATTTT. It codes for CASPEAGGPIDTQYF. The full variable domain, in which reference TRBV18 and TRBJ2-3 provide the parts outside the CDR3, is NAGVMQNPRHLVRRRGQEARLRCSPMKGHSHVYWYRQLPEEGLKFMVYLQKENIIDESGMPKERFSAEFPKEGPSILRIQQVVRGDSAAYFCASPEAGGPIDTQYFGPGTRLTVL.

The V gene is TRBV6-1, the J gene TRBJ2-2, with D unresolved. CDR3 length equals 11 residues. CDR1 and CDR2 from the germline V gene are MNHNS and SASEGT. With 8 bases removed from V and 6 bases from J, the gap between germline ends came to 7 bases. The CDR3 loop reads CASRSPGELFF. CDR3 nucleotide sequence: TGTGCCAGCCGTTCTCCCGGGGAGCTGTTTTTT.

The genes are TRBV6-4 and TRBJ1-5, with D hard to call. Trimming cost V 4 bases and J 9 bases, with 13 bases left between them. This CDR3 has 13 amino acids. Per germline, CDR1 MRHNA and CDR2 SNTAGT. Here the CDR3 reads CASSAAPGPPQHF. The CDR3 region has the DNA TGTGCCAGCAGTGCCGCTCCGGGTCCGCCCCAGCATTTT.

The chain carries TRBV18 and TRBJ1-1; TRBD1 is a possible D gene (6 bases). Trimming removed 2 bases at V and 5 bases at J, with 12 bases between. CDR1 is KGHSH, CDR2 LQKENI, per germline. The CDR3 runs to 14 residues. CDR3 in DNA: TGTGCCAGCTCACCAGGGCAGGGGATGACTGAAGCTTTCTTT. It specifies CASSPGQGMTEAFF.

As to this clone: At one end, the junction sequence differs from germline, possibly due to a read error. The V call is TRBV7-9, the J call TRBJ1-2, with D hard to call. CDR1 is SEHNR and CDR2 is FQNEAQ in the germline V gene (reference sequence). The CDR3 totals 10 residues. CDR3 sequence reads: CASSPGRKDF. The CDR3 nucleotides are TGTGCCAGCAGCCCCGGGAGAAAGGACTTC. The entire variable domain, with the rest obtained from reference TRBV7-9 and TRBJ1-2, is as follows: DTGVSQNPRHKITKRGQNVTFRCDPISEHNRLYWYRQTLGQGPEFLTYFQNEAQLEKSRLLSDRFSAERPKGSFSTLEIQRTEQGDSAMYLCASSPGRKDFGSGTRLTVV.